The text below deals with one T cell receptor (beta chain). The V and J ends lost 5 bases and 8 bases, in that order; junction bases with no gene match: 3. CDR1 is DFQATT, CDR2 SNEGSKA, per germline (reference sequence). The CDR3 is made up of 11 amino acids. This record belongs to a study of blood T cell repertoires in COVID-19. Study-wide background: The study drew acute and convalescent COVID-19 samples from the United States, Italy and Spain.

The protocol was immunoSEQ multiplex PCR, while the TCRdb copy is restricted to in-frame clones and leaves out a portion. The table records around 200,000 clones, roughly 77% of them present only once. The sequence was obtained from a woman aged 40 to 50 with COVID-19, enrolled during active disease. J is TRBJ1-2 and V is TRBV20-1; 9 nucleotides match TRBD1. What was sequenced was peripheral blood. Written as DNA, the CDR3 is TGCAGTGCTTCACAGGGGGCCGGCTACACCTTC. As protein: CSASQGAGYTF.